Presented here are 27 T cell receptor beta chains from one specimen sequenced in a study of blood T cell repertoires in COVID-19. Assay: immunoSEQ multiplex PCR; the TCRdb copy retains only in-frame clones and omits some. The repertoire includes over 300,000 clones, roughly 88% of them detected once, and under 2.5% sits in the top ten. The source material was PBMCs or T cells enriched from blood (not recorded which). The receptors shown here come from a man in his thirties or forties who had recovered from COVID-19.

This clone has just a few counts. The sample carries other DNA sequences with the same CDR3. V gene TRBV5-1 combines with J gene TRBJ2-7, with D possibly being TRBD1 (5 bases). The CDR3 runs 13 residues. Germline-derived CDR1 and CDR2 are SGHRS and YFSETQ. Between the trimmed V and J ends, which lost 1 base and 0 bases, there was a span of 5 bases. Written as DNA, the CDR3 is TGCGCCAGCAGCTTGACAGGCTCCTACGAGCAGTACTTC. It yields the protein CASSLTGSYEQYF. Together with reference TRBV5-1 and TRBJ2-7, the CDR3 gives the full variable domain: KAGVTQTPRYLIKTRGQQVTLSCSPISGHRSVSWYQQTPGQGLQFLFEYFSETQRNKGNFPGRFSGRQFSNSRSEMNVSTLELGDSALYLCASSLTGSYEQYFGPGTRLTVT.

This chain links TRBV5-6 with TRBJ2-7; TRBD1 matches 7 bases. Germline-derived CDR1 and CDR2 are SGHDT and YYEEEE. The CDR3 consists of 15 residues. J was trimmed by 2 bases and V by 7 bases; bases with no gene match: 12. The CDR3 sequence is CASYQYRGRAYEQYF. The CDR3 bases are TGTGCCAGCTATCAATACAGGGGAAGGGCCTACGAGCAGTACTTC.

DNA for the CDR3: TGTGCCAGCATAAACGCGGGGGTGGGCAATGAGCAGTTCTTC. Residues: CASINAGVGNEQFF. J is TRBJ2-1 and V is TRBV6-5, with 7 bases matching TRBD2. Trimming removed 7 bases from V and 6 bases from J; junction bases left unmatched: 9. The CDR3 sequence is 14 residues long. Germline V lookup: CDR1 MNHEY, CDR2 SVGAGI.

V and J are TRBV12-5 and TRBJ2-5, with D maybe TRBD2 (5 bases). Germline CDR1 and CDR2: LGHNT and FRNRAP. V dropped 0 bases and J dropped 2 bases, with 13 bases sitting between them. The CDR3 extends over 16 amino acids. The CDR3 here is CASGLVPGSTQETQYF. CDR3 DNA sequence: TGTGCTAGTGGTTTGGTACCTGGGAGTACGCAAGAGACCCAGTACTTC.

V and J are TRBV2 and TRBJ2-3, with TRBD1 matching 9 bases. CDR1 is SNHLY and CDR2 is FYNNEI in the germline V gene. CDR3 size: 15 residues. Trimming at V came to 6 bases and at J to 0 bases, leaving 4 bases not matched to a gene. The CDR3 sequence: CASREGQGSTDTQYF. In nucleotides, the CDR3 is TGTGCCAGCAGGGAGGGACAGGGAAGCACAGATACGCAGTATTTT.

The rearrangement joins TRBV2 to TRBJ2-5; 8 bases map to TRBD2. The CDR3 covers 14 residues. Trimming cost V 6 bases and J 5 bases; bases outside gene matches: 8. Germline CDR1 is SNHLY and CDR2 is FYNNEI. As DNA, the CDR3 is TGTGCCAGCAGCCACCGGCTAGCGGGTGAGACCCAGTACTTC. Residues: CASSHRLAGETQYF.

This clone was seen a handful of times. The CDR3 reads CASRSAGQGLEGSYGYTF. CDR3 nucleotide sequence: TGTGCCAGCAGGTCTGCCGGACAGGGTTTGGAGGGGTCCTATGGCTACACCTTC. The chain uses TRBV9 and TRBJ1-2; 8 positions agree with TRBD1. The trim removed 5 bases at V and 4 bases at J, leaving 19 bases unmatched. The CDR3 sequence is 18 residues long. CDR1 and CDR2 from the germline V gene are SGDLS and YYNGEE.

This rearrangement joins TRBV29-1 to TRBJ1-1; D call uncertain. V gave up 5 bases and J gave up 3 bases, with 7 bases separating them. The CDR3 spans 11 residues. The germline CDR1 and CDR2 sequences are SQVTM and ANQGSEA. CDR3 DNA sequence: TGCAGCGTTCAAAGCTACACTGAAGCTTTCTTT. It codes for CSVQSYTEAFF.

The chain has TRBV7-2 and TRBJ2-7, with 9 positions matching TRBD1. CDR1 is SGHTA, CDR2 FQGNSA, per germline. CDR3 size: 15 residues. V lost 4 bases, J lost 6 bases, and 10 bases stayed unmatched. The CDR3 DNA is TGTGCCAGCAGCTCCTTTGAAAACAGGGGGCTCGAGCAGTACTTC. Its translation: CASSSFENRGLEQYF.

The chain carries TRBV13 and TRBJ2-1; 11 nucleotides line up with TRBD1. CDR3 length: 16 amino acids. Germline trimming cut 5 bases from V and 3 bases from J; bases unmatched to any gene: 6. The V gene's germline CDR1 is PRHDT and CDR2 FYEKMQ (reference sequence). The CDR3 sequence is CASSPGQGANYNEQFF. The CDR3 nucleotides read TGTGCCAGCAGCCCCGGACAGGGGGCAAACTACAATGAGCAGTTCTTC.

The chain employs TRBV7-2 and TRBJ2-4; 7 nucleotides line up with TRBD1. This CDR3 has 16 amino acids. Germline V gives CDR1 SGHTA, CDR2 FQGNSA. Germline trimming cut 0 bases from V and 2 bases from J; bases unmatched to any gene: 4. For the CDR3, the DNA is TGTGCCAGCAGCTTAGCAGGGGGCTTGACCAAAAACATTCAGTACTTC. Amino acid sequence: CASSLAGGLTKNIQYF.

The chain joins TRBV7-8 to TRBJ2-7; possibly TRBD1 for D (7 bases). Trimming took 4 bases from V and 6 from J, leaving 13 bases between them. Germline V gene data show CDR1 as SGHVS and CDR2 as FQNEAQ. The CDR3 runs 13 residues. CDR3 region: CASSSRQGGEQYF. In DNA form, the CDR3 reads TGTGCCAGCAGCTCAAGACAGGGAGGCGAGCAGTACTTC. The variable domain in full, completed from reference TRBV7-8 and TRBJ2-7, reads GAGVSQSPRYKVAKRGQDVALRCDPISGHVSLFWYQQALGQGPEFLTYFQNEAQLDKSGLPSDRFFAERPEGSVSTLKIQRTQQEDSAVYLCASSSRQGGEQYFGPGTRLTVT.

CDR3 bases: TGTGCCAGCAGCGCTCAGCTGAAGACTCGGGTGGGTGAGCAGTTCTTC. Translation: CASSAQLKTRVGEQFF. The V call is TRBV9, the J call TRBJ2-1; D unresolved. V lost 3 bases to trimming and J lost 9 bases, with 22 bases between them. CDR1 SGDLS and CDR2 YYNGEE come from the germline V gene. The CDR3 is 16 residues long.

The rearrangement links TRBV4-3 to TRBJ1-5, with D maybe TRBD1 (6 bases). The germline V and J ends were trimmed by 0 bases and 4 bases, with 22 bases remaining between them. From germline, CDR1 is LGHNA and CDR2 YSLEER. The CDR3 loop spans 19 amino acids. The CDR3 coding sequence is TGCGCCAGCAGCCAAGATCTCCCATCGGCAGGGGCTATAAATCAGCCCCAGCATTTT. Its translation: CASSQDLPSAGAINQPQHF.

The rearrangement uses TRBV6-5 and TRBJ1-4, with 9 bases matching TRBD1. The ends lost 4 bases at V and 8 bases at J; junction bases unmatched: 5. Germline V gene lookup returns CDR1 MNHEY and CDR2 SVGAGI. This CDR3 is 14 amino acids long. The CDR3 DNA reads TGTGCCAGCAGTTGGGGGACAGGGAGCGAAAAACTGTTTTTT. Protein product: CASSWGTGSEKLFF.

Ten or more counts support this clone. The CDR3, as DNA: TGTGCCAGCAGTGAGCTAGCGGGGGGACCCTACGAGCAGTACTTC. Translated: CASSELAGGPYEQYF. The genes are TRBV6-1 and TRBJ2-7, with 11 nucleotides matching TRBD2. After removal of 3 bases from V and 2 bases from J, the junction contained 3 bases not matched to a gene. The CDR3 covers 15 residues. The germline V gene has CDR1 MNHNS and CDR2 SASEGT.

The chain employs TRBV7-2 and TRBJ2-5; D ambiguous. The CDR3 length is 12 residues. Germline V lookup: CDR1 SGHTA, CDR2 FQGNSA. With 5 bases removed from V and 5 bases from J, the gap between germline ends came to 9 bases. The CDR3 nucleotides read TGTGCCAGCAGCCCTCGTGCGGAGACCCAGTACTTC. Amino acid sequence: CASSPRAETQYF.

The chain is built from TRBV30 and TRBJ2-3; TRBD2 is a possible D gene (6 bases). V was shortened by 3 bases and J by 6 bases, with 22 bases between the two germline ends. Per germline, CDR1 GTSNPN and CDR2 SVGIG (reference sequence). The CDR3 spans 16 residues. CDR3 DNA: TGTGCCTGGAGACATCTTCCTTGGGGGGATAGCGATACGCAGTATTTT. Translation: CAWRHLPWGDSDTQYF.

The chain carries TRBV24-1 and TRBJ2-3; tentative D call: TRBD1 (6 bases). CDR3 length: 17 amino acids. The V end lost 3 bases, the J end lost 6 bases, and 21 bases lay between the germline ends. The germline V gene has CDR1 KGHDR and CDR2 SFDVKD. The CDR3 here is CATSDPPGTPAGDTQYF. For the CDR3, the DNA is TGTGCCACCAGTGATCCACCAGGGACACCGGCCGGGGATACGCAGTATTTT.

V gene TRBV11-2 combines with J gene TRBJ2-5; weak D call: TRBD1 (5 bases). Trimming took 2 bases from V and 1 from J, leaving 11 bases between them. This CDR3 is 15 amino acids long. Germline V CDR1 and CDR2: SGHAT, FQNNGV. The CDR3 spells CASSLLSGPQETQYF. The CDR3, as DNA: TGTGCCAGCAGCTTATTGTCAGGGCCCCAAGAGACCCAGTACTTC.

This chain joins TRBV19 and TRBJ1-6; D possibly corresponds to TRBD1 (6 bases). The germline V gene encodes CDR1 LNHDA and CDR2 SQIVND (reference sequence). The CDR3 loop spans 15 amino acids. Trimming left V 8 bases short and J 6 bases short, with 17 bases between. CDR3: CASGAGDTINSPLHF. DNA for the CDR3: TGTGCCAGTGGCGCCGGGGACACCATTAATTCACCCCTCCACTTT.

CDR3 sequence (DNA): TGCAGCGTCAAATACAGGCCCGACAACTACGAGCAGTACTTC. It translates to CSVKYRPDNYEQYF. The chain carries TRBV29-1 and TRBJ2-7; a weak D match, TRBD1 (5 bases). Trimming cost V 6 bases and J 3 bases, with 18 bases left between them. CDR1 SQVTM and CDR2 ANQGSEA come from the germline V gene. This CDR3 spans 14 amino acids.

This clone was counted a single time. The J gene is TRBJ2-5, the V gene TRBV12-3 or TRBV12-4; D gene uncertain. The CDR3 is 11 residues long. V was cut by 6 bases and J by 5 bases, with 7 bases left in between. CDR3 coding DNA: TGTGCCAGCAGCCGACTGGAGACCCAGTACTTC. Translation: CASSRLETQYF.

The V and J genes are TRBV19 and TRBJ2-3; no definite D call. This CDR3 comprises 11 residues. Trimming cost V 3 bases and J 5 bases, with 3 bases left between them. The germline V gene encodes CDR1 LNHDA and CDR2 SQIVND (reference sequence). CDR3 loop: CASSMRDTQYF. The CDR3 DNA is TGTGCCAGTAGTATGAGAGATACGCAGTATTTT. Complete variable domain (other parts from reference TRBV19 and TRBJ2-3): DGGITQSPKYLFRKEGQNVTLSCEQNLNHDAMYWYRQDPGQGLRLIYYSQIVNDFQKGDIAEGYSVSREKKESFPLTVTSAQKNPTAFYLCASSMRDTQYFGPGTRLTVL.

This clone was counted ten times or more. The rearrangement links TRBV2 to TRBJ1-2; D is possibly TRBD1 (5 bases). The V end was cut by 6 bases, the J end by 0 bases, with 8 bases between. The CDR3 totals 13 residues. Germline V gene sequence: CDR1 SNHLY, CDR2 FYNNEI. Written as DNA, the CDR3 is TGTGCCAGCAGCTTGACAGCTAACTATGGCTACACCTTC. It translates to CASSLTANYGYTF.

The J gene is TRBJ1-2, the V gene TRBV19, with 7 bases identical to TRBD1. CDR1 is LNHDA, CDR2 SQIVND, per germline (reference sequence). The J segment lost 8 bases and the V segment lost 6 bases, leaving 9 bases of the junction unmatched. The CDR3 length is 13 residues. CDR3 protein: CASRGLDRNGYTF. CDR3 nucleotide sequence: TGTGCCAGTAGGGGATTGGACAGGAACGGCTACACCTTC.

The chain carries TRBV19 and TRBJ1-5, with D perhaps matching TRBD1 (6 bases). CDR1 is LNHDA and CDR2 is SQIVND in the germline V gene (reference sequence). The length of the CDR3 is 17 residues. Trimming pared 2 bases from V and 0 bases from J, leaving 14 bases between. As DNA, the CDR3 is TGTGCCAGTAGTATAACAGGGAGTGGAATTAGCAATCAGCCCCAGCATTTT. Its translation: CASSITGSGISNQPQHF.